This T cell receptor (beta chain) was captured by sequencing in a study of T cells in Graves' hyperthyroidism and ophthalmopathy. About the study: Peripheral blood collection took place at initial diagnosis, before any treatment. Notes on the study in general: Blood also contained most expanded thyroid clonotypes above 0.001.

Among ophthalmopathy patients, the Clinical Activity Score reached at least 3, the NOSPECS grade reached at least 4, and duration remained under 3 months. Lactation, pregnancy, other autoimmune disease or uncontrolled infection excluded patients. Amplified TCR beta CDR3 regions derived from RNA transcripts. In the first-round RT-PCR of the TCR CDR3, the HTBI primer set was used. TCRdb recomputed calls from the multiplex PCR reads with MiXCR, one row per CDR3 protein. The data show fewer than 450,000 distinct CDR3 sequences, with about 16% seen just once and around 20% held by the top ten. There are a few counts of this clonotype. What it binds is unknown. The CDR3 contains 12 residues. From germline, CDR1 is MDHEN and CDR2 SYDVKM. The V and J ends lost 2 bases and 11 bases, in that order; junction bases with no gene match: 2.

The sequence was obtained from a woman aged 60 to 75 with Graves' ophthalmopathy. Sequencing input: blood. The J gene is TRBJ1-4, the V gene TRBV28, with 7 positions matching TRBD1. The CDR3 protein is CASSLSRGKLFF. The CDR3, as DNA: TGTGCCAGCAGTTTAAGCAGGGGGAAACTGTTTTTT. Drawing the rest from reference TRBV28 and TRBJ1-4, the complete variable domain is DVKVTQSSRYLVKRTGEKVFLECVQDMDHENMFWYRQDPGLGLRLIYFSYDVKMKEKGDIPEGYSVSREKKERFSLILESASTNQTSMYLCASSLSRGKLFFGSGTQLSVL.